This is a list of T cell receptor beta chains from one sample in a study of control samples from healthy donors and cancer patients. Produced via immunoSEQ multiplex PCR; TCRdb's table is partial and in-frame only. This repertoire shows under 75,000 clones, around 85% found once; its top ten account for about 5%. The sequenced material came from blood. The receptors derive from a man aged 35-49 years in good health. The CDR3 runs from the conserved cysteine through the conserved F or W. Each record gives: D gene, clone size, V gene, J gene, CDR3 length, CDR3 protein, CDR3 DNA. D genes are given only for firm matches. The listing skips clone size in some rows; elsewhere it reads once, few, many or a size class.

>.|.|TRBV27|TRBJ2-3|13
CASSLLRGDTQYF
TGTGCCAGCAGTTTATTGAGAGGAGATACGCAGTATTTT
>.|few|TRBV7-9|TRBJ1-5|14
CASSFPTDNQPQHF
TGTGCCAGCAGCTTCCCGACAGACAATCAGCCCCAGCATTTT
>TRBD2|.|TRBV24-1|TRBJ2-5|17
CATSDPGLAGGKETQYF
TGTGCCACCAGTGACCCGGGACTAGCGGGAGGGAAAGAGACCCAGTACTTC
>.|.|TRBV28|TRBJ1-4|16
CASSENTGALREKLFF
TGTGCCAGCAGTGAAAACACGGGGGCGCTCCGGGAAAAACTGTTTTTT
>TRBD2|.|TRBV29-1|TRBJ2-1|12
CSVVLGGDEQFF
TGCAGCGTTGTTCTGGGAGGGGATGAGCAGTTCTTC
>.|few|TRBV6-1|TRBJ1-2|15
CASSEAMSPTGGYTF
TGTGCCAGCAGTGAAGCGATGTCCCCTACCGGGGGCTACACCTTC
>.|once|TRBV27|TRBJ2-7|12
CASSEGPYEQYF
TGTGCCAGCAGTGAGGGGCCCTACGAGCAGTACTTC
>.|once|TRBV5-4|TRBJ1-4|16
CASSLRASGTNEKLFF
TGTGCCAGCAGCCTCAGGGCATCGGGAACTAATGAAAAACTGTTTTTT
>TRBD2|.|TRBV9|TRBJ2-5|18
CASSVRSSGGADLETQYF
TGTGCCAGCAGCGTGAGGAGTAGCGGGGGGGCCGATTTAGAGACCCAGTACTTC
>.|.|TRBV5-1|TRBJ2-3|11
CASSLSDTQYF
TGCGCCAGCAGCTTGTCAGATACGCAGTATTTT
>.|.|TRBV7-2|TRBJ2-1|15
CASSLDIGYYNEQFF
TGTGCCAGCAGCTTAGACATAGGGTACTACAATGAGCAGTTCTTC
>TRBD1|.|TRBV2|TRBJ1-2|13
CASDTDRAYGYTF
TGTGCCAGTGATACGGACAGGGCATATGGCTACACCTTC
>.|once|TRBV7-2|TRBJ1-4|10
CASRNEKLFF
TGTGCCAGCAGAAATGAAAAACTGTTTTTT
>.|.|TRBV7-2|TRBJ1-1|13
CASSLFEGTEAFF
TGTGCCAGCAGCTTGTTTGAGGGCACTGAAGCTTTCTTT
>TRBD1|few|TRBV10-3|TRBJ2-1|16
CAISLGRQGAENEQFF
TGTGCCATCAGTTTAGGGCGACAGGGGGCAGAAAATGAGCAGTTCTTC
>.|.|TRBV28|TRBJ1-2|11
CASWGNYGYTF
TGTGCCAGCTGGGGCAACTATGGCTACACCTTC
>TRBD2|.|TRBV7-9|TRBJ2-5|16
CASKFQGLAGGETQYF
TGTGCCAGCAAATTTCAGGGACTAGCGGGAGGAGAGACCCAGTACTTC
>TRBD1|.|TRBV4-1|TRBJ2-1|14
CASSQGTGSNEQFF
TGCGCCAGCAGCCAAGGGACAGGGAGTAATGAGCAGTTCTTC
>TRBD1|.|TRBV3-1/TRBV3-2|TRBJ1-2|15
CASSQGTGVPHGYTF
TGTGCCAGCAGCCAAGGGACAGGGGTTCCCCATGGCTACACCTTC
>.|.|TRBV6-4|TRBJ2-3|13
CASSKTSTDTQYF
TGTGCCAGCAGTAAAACTAGCACAGATACGCAGTATTTT
>.|.|TRBV12-3/TRBV12-4|TRBJ1-4|13
CASSLFPNEKLFF
TGTGCCAGCAGTTTATTCCCGAATGAAAAACTGTTTTTT
>.|few|TRBV4-1|TRBJ1-1|16
CASSREQGRIRTEAFF
TGCGCCAGCAGCCGCGAACAGGGTCGGATTCGCACTGAAGCTTTCTTT
>TRBD1|.|TRBV5-4|TRBJ1-1|13
CASSTDRGPRAFF
TGTGCCAGCAGCACGGACAGGGGGCCCCGAGCTTTCTTT
>.|.|TRBV4-3|TRBJ2-2|15
CASSQTLGDTGELFF
TGCGCCAGCAGCCAAACTTTGGGGGACACCGGGGAGCTGTTTTTT
>TRBD1|.|TRBV10-3|TRBJ1-1|20
CAITLKDRQGATFTVTEAFF
TGTGCCATCACGCTAAAAGACAGACAGGGGGCGACATTTACGGTCACTGAAGCTTTCTTT